This TCR beta chain derives from a study of blood T cell repertoires in COVID-19. After removal of 6 bases from V and 2 bases from J, the junction contained 3 bases not matched to a gene. This CDR3 comprises 15 residues. In germline, CDR1 is ENHRY, CDR2 SYGVKD. This clone has more than one count but fewer than ten. Data came from immunoSEQ multiplex PCR; TCRdb stores just in-frame clones and leaves some out. The sample includes about 200,000 clones, roughly four fifths seen only once; the top ten take 6.9%. The sequencing sample was made of peripheral blood. The chain combines TRBV10-3 with TRBJ2-3; TRBD2 matches at 12 bases. This sequence originates from a human donor with acute or convalescent COVID-19. The donor label of this sample is uncertain. CDR3 nucleotide sequence: TGTGCCATCAGCGGGACTAGCGGGCCCACAGATACGCAGTATTTT. Residues: CAISGTSGPTDTQYF.